This entry lists 7 T cell receptor beta chains sequenced from one sample in a study of T cells in Graves' hyperthyroidism and ophthalmopathy. The TCR beta CDR3 regions underwent amplification using RNA transcripts as the source. The HTBI primer set was used in a first-round RT-PCR of the TCR CDR3. TCRdb itself ran the multiplex PCR reads through MiXCR, one entry per CDR3 protein. Seen here are approximately 400,000 distinct CDR3 sequences, about 20% observed once, and the top ten hold about 4%. What was sequenced was blood. The source of these receptors is a young woman with Graves' hyperthyroidism.

This clonotype showed up many times. V is TRBV19 and J is TRBJ2-2, with D unclear. This CDR3 has 15 residues. Germline-derived CDR1 and CDR2 are LNHDA and SQIVND (reference sequence). Deletions cut 8 bases from V and 4 bases from J, with 17 bases between. This CDR3 reads CASRSNQQSTGELFF. In DNA form, the CDR3 reads TGTGCCAGTCGCTCCAACCAGCAGTCCACCGGGGAGCTGTTTTTT.

The rearrangement joins TRBV11-2 to TRBJ2-5; 9 nucleotides line up with TRBD1. This CDR3 is built from 15 residues. Per the germline V gene, CDR1 is SGHAT and CDR2 is FQNNGV. J lost 7 bases, V lost 3 bases, and 9 bases had no gene match. The CDR3 DNA sequence: TGTGCCAGCAGCTTGGCCACAGGGGGCAGGGGGACCCAGTACTTC. Protein product: CASSLATGGRGTQYF.

Ten or more counts support this clonotype. The chain has TRBV27 and TRBJ2-2; TRBD2 matches 9 bases. Germline CDR1 MNHEY, CDR2 SMNVEV (reference sequence). The CDR3 spans 15 residues. After removal of 6 bases from V and 5 bases from J, the junction contained 7 bases not matched to a gene. The CDR3 loop reads CASSLRGGPTGELFF. CDR3 nucleotide sequence: TGTGCCAGCAGCTTGCGGGGGGGGCCAACCGGGGAGCTGTTTTTT.

This clonotype was seen ten or more times. CDR3 amino acids: CAISVQGLGTNEKLFF. The CDR3, as DNA: TGTGCCATCAGTGTACAGGGTCTAGGCACTAATGAAAAACTGTTTTTT. The genes are TRBV10-3 and TRBJ1-4; the D gene is possibly TRBD1 (6 bases). The CDR3 sequence is 16 residues long. V was cut by 4 bases and J by 2 bases, with 14 bases left in between. Germline V CDR1 and CDR2: ENHRY, SYGVKD.

About this clonotype itself: The germline gene is not matched at one end of the junction; a read error may be the cause. The genes are TRBV30 and TRBJ1-3; no clear D. The CDR3 consists of 14 residues. Germline values: CDR1 GTSNPN, CDR2 SVGIG (reference sequence). DNA for the CDR3: TGTGCCTGGATCCCGTGGACCTCTGGATACACCATATATTTT. Translation gives CAWIPWTSGYTIYF. Combining the CDR3 with reference TRBV30 and TRBJ1-3 gives the whole variable domain SQTIHQWPATLVQPVGSPLSLECTVEGTSNPNLYWYRQAAGRGLQLLFYSVGIGQISSEVPQNLSASRPQDRQFILSSKKLLLSDSGFYLCAWIPWTSGYTIYFGEGSWLTVV.

In nucleotides, the CDR3 is TGTGCCAGCTCACCACCGGAGTCCCACAGGGGGCTCGGCTACACCTTC. It codes for CASSPPESHRGLGYTF. The V call is TRBV18, the J call TRBJ1-2; 9 nucleotides align to TRBD1. Germline-derived CDR1 and CDR2 are KGHSH and LQKENI. J lost 8 bases, V lost 0 bases, and 10 bases had no gene match. The CDR3 spans 16 residues.

This clonotype has just a few counts. V and J are TRBV4-1 and TRBJ1-3; D may be TRBD1 (6 bases). V lost 1 base, J lost 5 bases, and 15 bases lay in between. The CDR3 has 16 residues. CDR1 MGHRA and CDR2 YSYEKL come from the germline V gene. CDR3 sequence reads: CASSQGHLGGRNTIYF. The CDR3, as DNA: TGCGCCAGCAGCCAAGGCCACCTGGGGGGGCGAAACACCATATATTTT.